Presented here are 22 T cell receptor beta chains from one specimen sequenced in a study of T cells in Graves' hyperthyroidism and ophthalmopathy. TCR beta CDR3 regions were amplified from RNA transcripts. The primer set for the first-round RT-PCR of the TCR CDR3 was HTBI. Each CDR3 protein gets one entry after TCRdb re-called the multiplex PCR reads with MiXCR. The sample shows 400,000 to 450,000 distinct CDR3 sequences, about 15% of them seen only once. The material sequenced was blood. Receptor source: a man younger than 35 with Graves' ophthalmopathy.

Ten or more counts support this clonotype. The J gene is TRBJ1-1, the V gene TRBV7-2; D is possibly TRBD1 (5 bases). The CDR3 is made up of 18 amino acids. The V gene's germline CDR1 is SGHTA and CDR2 FQGNSA. The V end was cut by 0 bases, the J end by 0 bases, with 17 bases between. The CDR3 loop is CASSLAQTWTHLNTEAFF. DNA of the CDR3: TGTGCCAGCAGCTTAGCCCAGACCTGGACACATCTGAACACTGAAGCTTTCTTT.

This clonotype was counted many times. The chain uses TRBV2 and TRBJ2-7, with 11 bases that match TRBD2. The CDR3 length is 15 residues. J lost 2 bases, V lost 7 bases, and 7 bases had no gene match. CDR1 SNHLY and CDR2 FYNNEI come from the germline V gene. CDR3 region: CASNPTSGRAYEQYF. CDR3 coding DNA: TGTGCCAGCAATCCAACTAGCGGGAGAGCCTACGAGCAGTACTTC.

This clonotype occurred many times. The J gene is TRBJ2-1, the V gene TRBV9; D assignment may be TRBD1 or TRBD2 (5 bases each). The CDR3 runs 17 residues. V shed 0 bases and J shed 5 bases, with 18 bases lying between them. Germline V lookup: CDR1 SGDLS, CDR2 YYNGEE. DNA of the CDR3: TGTGCCAGCAGCGTAGCGTCTCCCGGGACGGGACACAATGAGCAGTTCTTC. Its translation: CASSVASPGTGHNEQFF.

This clonotype was counted ten times or more. The chain carries TRBV7-9 and TRBJ2-7; possibly TRBD2 for D (6 bases). The germline V and J ends were trimmed by 4 bases and 0 bases, with 10 bases remaining between them. The CDR3 extends over 14 amino acids. Germline V gene lookup returns CDR1 SEHNR and CDR2 FQNEAQ (reference sequence). The CDR3 bases are TGTGCCAGCAGCTGGGACGGGAGCTCCTACGAGCAGTACTTC. It yields the protein CASSWDGSSYEQYF.

This clonotype was detected many times. The J gene is TRBJ1-4, the V gene TRBV11-2; no clear D gene. The CDR3 runs to 15 residues. V was pared by 1 base and J by 4 bases, with 10 bases between. Germline CDR1 SGHAT, CDR2 FQNNGV. CDR3 sequence: CASSLGGVNNEKLFF. The CDR3 nucleotides read TGTGCCAGCAGCTTAGGTGGGGTCAATAATGAAAAACTGTTTTTT.

The V and J genes are TRBV19 and TRBJ2-2; maybe TRBD1 (6 bases). Germline V gene sequence: CDR1 LNHDA, CDR2 SQIVND (reference sequence). The germline V and J ends were trimmed by 11 bases and 4 bases, with 20 bases remaining between them. This CDR3 has 15 amino acids. This CDR3 is CASTPGGKGTGELFF. CDR3 coding DNA: TGTGCCTCAACACCTGGGGGCAAGGGCACCGGGGAGCTGTTTTTT.

This clonotype was picked up many times. The rearrangement uses TRBV7-9 and TRBJ2-7, with a weak D call TRBD1 (6 bases). From germline, CDR1 is SEHNR and CDR2 FQNEAQ (reference sequence). This CDR3 spans 13 amino acids. With 6 bases removed from V and 7 bases from J, the gap between germline ends came to 16 bases. CDR3 residues: CASSQGQTGEQYF. In DNA form, the CDR3 reads TGTGCCAGCAGTCAAGGACAGACGGGAGAGCAGTACTTC.

Ten or more counts support this clonotype. This chain links TRBV6-1 with TRBJ2-7, with D tentatively TRBD2 (6 bases). Germline loops: CDR1 MNHNS, CDR2 SASEGT. There are 14 residues in the CDR3. V lost 7 bases, J lost 3 bases, and 16 bases lay in between. CDR3 sequence: CASTELAGSYEQYF. The DNA for the CDR3 is TGTGCCAGCACCGAACTAGCCGGGAGCTACGAGCAGTACTTC.

CDR3 DNA: TGCGCCAGCAGCCAAGATGTGGGAGGGCCGTACAATGAGCAGTTCTTC. Amino acids: CASSQDVGGPYNEQFF. This chain uses TRBV4-1 with TRBJ2-1; 7 bases match TRBD2. The CDR3 spans 16 residues. CDR1 is MGHRA, CDR2 YSYEKL, per germline. With 0 bases clipped from V and 4 bases from J, the junction kept 6 bases outside the gene matches.

This clonotype was picked up many times. The J gene is TRBJ1-1, the V gene TRBV7-2; D unresolved. Trimming stripped 4 bases from V and 3 bases from J, with 12 bases between. The germline CDR1 and CDR2 sequences are SGHTA and FQGNSA. There are 14 residues in the CDR3. In DNA, the CDR3 is TGTGCCAGCAGCTCTATGGCGTTCGACACTGAAGCTTTCTTT. This encodes CASSSMAFDTEAFF.

In regard to this clonotype: A much larger clone differs by one base, so this may be a read error. This sequence joins TRBV5-6 and TRBJ1-2; D uncertain. The CDR3 contains 15 residues. Looked up from germline, CDR1 is SGHDT and CDR2 is YYEEEE. The CDR3 region has the DNA TGTGCCAGCAGCCTCCAAGACCGACCCAACTATGGCCACACCTTC. Translation gives CASSLQDRPNYGHTF.

Ten or more counts support this clonotype. This chain connects TRBV13 to TRBJ2-1; TRBD2 aligns across 7 bases. Per the germline V gene, CDR1 is PRHDT and CDR2 is FYEKMQ (reference sequence). The CDR3 is 14 amino acids. The V segment lost 5 bases and the J segment 8 bases; nucleotides outside the gene matches: 9. CDR3 DNA: TGTGCCAGCAGCCCTGTGGGGGGGGTCGATGAGCAGTTCTTC. The encoded protein is CASSPVGGVDEQFF.

At least ten counts were recorded for this clonotype. The CDR3 DNA follows: TGCGCCAGCAGCTTCGGCCTCCTGGCGGGAGCTCAAGAGACCCAGTACTTC. Translated, it gives CASSFGLLAGAQETQYF. The chain has TRBV5-1 and TRBJ2-5, with 7 bases fitting TRBD2. V lost 2 bases and J lost 2; bases outside the gene matches: 12. From germline, CDR1 is SGHRS and CDR2 YFSETQ. The CDR3 has 17 amino acids.

This clonotype was counted between two and nine times. V gene TRBV11-3 combines with J gene TRBJ2-7, with 9 bases aligning to TRBD1. CDR1 is SGHNT and CDR2 is YENEEA in the germline V gene. The CDR3 runs to 17 residues. With 5 bases clipped from V and 0 bases from J, the junction kept 11 bases outside the gene matches. The CDR3 sequence: CASSLWTGAKSSYEQYF. DNA of the CDR3: TGTGCCAGCAGCCTATGGACAGGGGCCAAAAGCTCCTACGAGCAGTACTTC.

The sample holds many counts of this clonotype. The V and J genes are TRBV20-1 and TRBJ1-5; D is perhaps TRBD1 (6 bases). V dropped 6 bases and J dropped 0 bases, with 9 bases sitting between them. This CDR3 spans 13 amino acids. In germline, CDR1 is DFQATT, CDR2 SNEGSKA (reference sequence). The CDR3 coding sequence is TGCAGTGCGGCAGGGGTTAGCAATCAGCCCCAGCATTTT. This gives the protein CSAAGVSNQPQHF.

This clonotype was recorded a few times. A single base separates this from a much larger clone, so it may be a read error. The chain couples TRBV15 to TRBJ2-1, with D perhaps TRBD2 (5 bases). The better agreement between TRBJ2-7 and the DNA end casts doubt on the J call. CDR3 length: 15 residues. The germline V gene has CDR1 LNHNV and CDR2 YYDKDF (reference sequence). The CDR3 DNA sequence: TGTGCCACCAGCAGCGGTGCGGGTTCCTACAATGAGCAGTACTTC. This encodes CATSSGAGSYNEQYF.

Details on this clonotype: A read error may explain this, as a much larger clone is one base away. The V gene is TRBV2, the J gene TRBJ2-7; D call uncertain. In germline, CDR1 is SNHLY, CDR2 FYNNEI. The CDR3 has 13 amino acids. V gave up 4 bases and J gave up 0 bases, with 7 bases separating them. Written as DNA, the CDR3 is TGTGCCAGCAGTGGGGCAGGCTCCTACGAGCAGTACTTC. Amino acids: CASSGAGSYEQYF. Combining the CDR3 with reference TRBV2 and TRBJ2-7 gives the whole variable domain EPEVTQTPSHQVTQMGQEVILRCVPISNHLYFYWYRQILGQKVEFLVSFYNNEISEKSEIFDDQFSVERPDGSNFTLKIRSTKLEDSAMYFCASSGAGSYEQYFGPGTRLTVT.

The chain has TRBV14 and TRBJ2-5; TRBD1 aligns across 8 bases. J lost 2 bases, V lost 5 bases, and 10 bases had no gene match. CDR1 is SGHDN and CDR2 is FVKESK in the germline V gene. CDR3 length: 16 amino acids. Here the CDR3 reads CASSKRTGMSQETQYF. The CDR3 DNA sequence: TGTGCCAGCAGCAAGCGGACAGGGATGAGTCAAGAGACCCAGTACTTC.

This clonotype was picked up many times. V gene TRBV6-1 combines with J gene TRBJ2-1, with TRBD1 matching over 7 bases. The germline CDR1 and CDR2 sequences are MNHNS and SASEGT. Trimming cost V 5 bases and J 0 bases; bases outside gene matches: 4. There are 15 residues in the CDR3. The CDR3 spells CASSYRGDSYNEQFF. CDR3 DNA: TGTGCCAGCAGTTACAGGGGAGACTCCTACAATGAGCAGTTCTTC.

The sample holds many counts of this clonotype. A much bigger clone sits one base away, suggesting this may be a read error. This chain joins TRBV27 and TRBJ2-1; no clear D gene. The germline gives CDR1 MNHEY, CDR2 SMNVEV (reference sequence). Trimming removed 5 bases at V and 5 bases at J, with 4 bases between. CDR3 length: 11 residues. This CDR3 is CASSDNNEQFF. The DNA for the CDR3 is TGTGCCAGCAGTGACAACAATGAGCAGTTCTTC.

The genes are TRBV7-6 and TRBJ1-4; tentatively, D is TRBD1 (5 bases). The CDR3 runs 15 residues. Germline CDR1 reads SGHVS; CDR2 reads FNYEAQ. The ends were cut back, 5 bases at V and 2 bases at J, with 12 bases in the middle. The CDR3 reads CASSPSEGTNEKLFF. DNA of the CDR3: TGTGCCAGCAGCCCTTCTGAGGGGACTAATGAAAAACTGTTTTTT.

There are many counts of this clonotype. This rearrangement joins TRBV5-1 to TRBJ2-3; either TRBD1 or TRBD2 may supply D (5 bases each). V was shortened by 1 base and J by 2 bases, with 11 bases between the two germline ends. The CDR3 runs to 15 residues. Germline V gene data show CDR1 as SGHRS and CDR2 as YFSETQ. The CDR3: CASSLRGVYTDTQYF. CDR3 in DNA: TGCGCCAGCAGCTTGAGAGGGGTCTACACAGATACGCAGTATTTT.